This T cell receptor beta chain comes out of a study of blood T cell repertoires in COVID-19. The data were produced by immunoSEQ multiplex PCR, yet TCRdb's version contains in-frame clones alone and is incomplete. The sample lists about 300,000 clones, about nine tenths occurring once. V lost 4 bases to trimming and J lost 8 bases; unmatched junction nucleotides: 13. The CDR3 extends over 16 amino acids. Germline CDR1 reads LGHDT; CDR2 reads YNNKEL (reference sequence). The genes are TRBV3-1 (or the pseudogene TRBV3-2) and TRBJ2-4; TRBD1 matches 8 bases. Sequences were obtained from peripheral blood. The sequence derives from a woman in her thirties with COVID-19, enrolled during active disease. CDR3 DNA: TGTGCCAGCAGCCCAGTATTCCCCAGGGGGCGGGACATTCAGTACTTC. Translating it yields CASSPVFPRGRDIQYF.